This T cell receptor beta chain appears in the sequencing data of a study of human T cells and chemical hapten exposure. As for the study in general: Patients having alopecia areata, totalis or universalis were mostly female. Notes on the study in general: Among TCRs, those above 1 in 1000 frequency were unaffected by DPC sensitization.

With 6 bases removed from V and 7 bases from J, the gap between germline ends came to 13 bases. Germline-derived CDR1 and CDR2 are MNHEY and SMNVEV (reference sequence). The CDR3 runs to 12 residues. Time point indicated: pre-sensitization, week 0. The treatment is: therapeutic diphenylcyclopropenone sensitization with weekly scalp DPC. One entry per CDR3 protein results from TCRdb running MiXCR on the RACE reads. The top ten hold 11% to 15% of the sample, which has approximately 52,000 distinct CDR3 sequences, roughly a tenth seen once. This clonotype was seen repeatedly, ten times or more. Antigen: not known.

The chain joins TRBV27 to TRBJ2-7; no reliable D call. This TCR was recovered from a woman in her thirties or forties with alopecia areata. Some clones in this sample may be carry-over from other donors' samples. The specimen was whole blood, collected in connection with sensitization to the hapten diphenylcyclopropenone (DPC). The CDR3 sequence is CASRGPRGEQYF. As DNA, the CDR3 is TGTGCCAGCAGGGGTCCTCGTGGGGAGCAGTACTTC.